A single sample is the source of the 12 T cell receptor beta chains below, sequenced in a study of control samples from healthy donors and cancer patients. Here immunoSEQ multiplex PCR was the method, and the copy in TCRdb shows in-frame clones only, minus some. The sample includes roughly 76,000 clones, 80% to 95% of them seen just once. Sequences were obtained from PBMCs. The receptors derive from a woman aged 40 to 55 with lung cancer.

The chain carries TRBV27 and TRBJ1-2, with 9 bases aligning to TRBD1. V was pared by 2 bases and J by 4 bases, with 5 bases of the junction left unmatched. Germline V gene sequence: CDR1 MNHEY, CDR2 SMNVEV (reference sequence). The CDR3 runs 15 residues. CDR3 sequence: CASSLTTGGLYGYTF. The CDR3 nucleotides read TGTGCCAGCAGTTTAACGACAGGGGGTCTCTATGGCTACACCTTC.

The chain recombines TRBV7-9 with TRBJ2-7, with D tentatively TRBD2 (5 bases). The CDR3 totals 10 residues. Between the trimmed V and J ends, which lost 4 bases and 10 bases, there was a span of 8 bases. Germline CDR1 and CDR2: SEHNR and FQNEAQ (reference sequence). CDR3 in DNA: TGTGCCAGCAGCTCGGAGGAACAGTACTTC. Encoded protein: CASSSEEQYF.

This chain uses TRBV7-2 with TRBJ2-2; TRBD2 matches at 11 bases. The CDR3 sequence is 17 residues long. The junction had 12 bases not matched to a gene; V was cut back by 5 bases and J by 7 bases. The V gene's germline CDR1 is SGHTA and CDR2 FQGNSA. The DNA for the CDR3 is TGTGCCAGCAGCCCATGGACGCTAGCGGGGGGCGGCGGGGAGCTGTTTTTT. Protein sequence: CASSPWTLAGGGGELFF.

This clone has only one observation. This chain joins TRBV10-3 and TRBJ1-1; D possibly corresponds to TRBD1 (5 bases). The V and J ends lost 4 bases and 4 bases respectively, with 7 bases between them. The germline CDR1 and CDR2 sequences are ENHRY and SYGVKD. This CDR3 region has 12 residues. The DNA for the CDR3 is TGTGCCATCAGTGGGGGGAGCACTGAAGCTTTCTTT. Amino acids: CAISGGSTEAFF.

The V and J genes are TRBV29-1 and TRBJ1-1; possible D gene TRBD1, 6 bases. V was cut by 6 bases and J by 5 bases, with 22 bases left in between. The CDR3 has 15 residues. Germline CDR1 reads SQVTM; CDR2 reads ANQGSEA. The CDR3 DNA reads TGCAGCGTCAGACGTGAAGGGGGGCGCGGAACTGAAGCTTTCTTT. Amino acids: CSVRREGGRGTEAFF.

The chain recombines TRBV7-2 with TRBJ1-5; D remains unclear. Deletions cut 5 bases from V and 9 bases from J, with 14 bases between. The germline gives CDR1 SGHTA, CDR2 FQGNSA. This CDR3 comprises 13 residues. In nucleotides, the CDR3 is TGTGCCAGCAGCCCGGGCCCACAGCGGCCCCAGCATTTT. This translates into CASSPGPQRPQHF.

The gene calls are TRBV6-1 and TRBJ2-2; 8 bases agree with TRBD2. Losses at the gene ends were 2 bases for V and 7 bases for J; bases not matched to a gene: 6. CDR1 is MNHNS and CDR2 is SASEGT in the germline V gene. The CDR3 extends over 15 amino acids. The CDR3 loop is CASSEIAGGGGELFF. CDR3 DNA: TGTGCCAGCAGTGAAATCGCGGGGGGCGGCGGGGAGCTGTTTTTT.

This chain links TRBV28 with TRBJ1-2; D might be TRBD1 (6 bases). This CDR3 is built from 16 residues. V was shortened by 6 bases and J by 3 bases, with 20 bases between the two germline ends. Germline CDR1 reads MDHEN; CDR2 reads SYDVKM. The CDR3 DNA is TGTGCCAGCAGCATTGACAGGATCCGAGCGGACTATGGCTACACCTTC. Its protein product is CASSIDRIRADYGYTF.

CDR3 coding DNA: TGCGCCAGCAGCTCGAATCGACAGAGGAACACTGAAGCTTTCTTT. Translated, it gives CASSSNRQRNTEAFF. The chain employs TRBV5-1 and TRBJ1-1; weak D call: TRBD1 (5 bases). The V gene's germline CDR1 is SGHRS and CDR2 YFSETQ. V was trimmed by 3 bases and J by 1 base, leaving 13 bases between them. This CDR3 spans 15 amino acids.

A word on this clone: At one of its ends the junction is not consistent with the germline gene, which may arise from a read error. The chain uses TRBV2 and TRBJ1-6; D might be TRBD1 (6 bases). Germline assignment: CDR1 SNHLY and CDR2 FYNNEI. The CDR3 is made up of 16 amino acids. CDR3 amino acids: CASSDNQGRGLSHLHF. CDR3 nucleotide sequence: TGTGCCAGCAGTGACAATCAGGGCAGGGGCCTTTCACACCTCCACTTT.

Concerning this clone: At one end, the junction sequence differs from germline, possibly due to a read error. The chain carries TRBV15 and TRBJ1-2; D gene ambiguous. In germline, CDR1 is LNHNV, CDR2 YYDKDF (reference sequence). This CDR3 is 15 amino acids long. The CDR3 nucleotides are TGTGCCGCCAGCAGAGATTTCATAGAGCAGAGGGGCTACACCTTC. It yields the protein CAASRDFIEQRGYTF.

The rearrangement links TRBV19 to TRBJ1-2, with 7 bases matching TRBD1. Per the germline V gene, CDR1 is LNHDA and CDR2 is SQIVND (reference sequence). V lost 7 bases to trimming and J lost 4 bases; unmatched junction nucleotides: 6. The CDR3 spans 13 residues. The CDR3 nucleotides read TGTGCCAGTACCCCGGGACAGCCCTATGGCTACACCTTC. This codes for CASTPGQPYGYTF.